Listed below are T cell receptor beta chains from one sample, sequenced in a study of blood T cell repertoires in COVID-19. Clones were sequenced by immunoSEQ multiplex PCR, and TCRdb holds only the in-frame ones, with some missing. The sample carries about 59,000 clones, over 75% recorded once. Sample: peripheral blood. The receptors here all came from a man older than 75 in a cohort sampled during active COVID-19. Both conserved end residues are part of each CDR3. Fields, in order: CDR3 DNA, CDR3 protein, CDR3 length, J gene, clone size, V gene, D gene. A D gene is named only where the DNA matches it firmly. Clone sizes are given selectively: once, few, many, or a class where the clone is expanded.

DNA: TGCGCCAGCAGCAAGGAGGGTAAAGCTTTCTTT
CDR3: CASSKEGKAFF
length: 11
J: TRBJ1-1
size: once
V: TRBV5-1
D: -

DNA: TGTGCCAGTATTGACGCTAGCGGGATTCGCGGTGGTACGCAGTATTTT
CDR3: CASIDASGIRGGTQYF
length: 16
J: TRBJ2-3
size: -
V: TRBV19
D: TRBD2

DNA: TGTGCCAGCAGCTCACCCACCGGGACAGGGGTGGGGAACACTGAAGCTTTCTTT
CDR3: CASSSPTGTGVGNTEAFF
length: 18
J: TRBJ1-1
size: -
V: TRBV5-8
D: TRBD1

DNA: TGTGCAAGTCGCCTAACGGGACGGGGGTCATATCAGCCCCAGCATTTT
CDR3: CASRLTGRGSYQPQHF
length: 16
J: TRBJ1-5
size: -
V: TRBV12-2
D: -

DNA: TGTGCCAGCAGCTTGGACGGCGGGTCCTTTAATTCACCCCTCCACTTT
CDR3: CASSLDGGSFNSPLHF
length: 16
J: TRBJ1-6
size: -
V: TRBV5-4
D: -

DNA: TGTGCCAGCAGCTTAGAGACTAGCGGGAGGTTCCAAGAGACCCAGTACTTC
CDR3: CASSLETSGRFQETQYF
length: 17
J: TRBJ2-5
size: -
V: TRBV7-6
D: TRBD2

DNA: TGTGCCTGGGATAAAGGACAGACTAACTATGGCTACACCTTC
CDR3: CAWDKGQTNYGYTF
length: 14
J: TRBJ1-2
size: -
V: TRBV30
D: -

DNA: TGCGCCAGCAGCCAGGGACACGGTGATGGGGGAAACACCATATATTTT
CDR3: CASSQGHGDGGNTIYF
length: 16
J: TRBJ1-3
size: -
V: TRBV5-1
D: -

DNA: TGTGCCAGCAGCTTGCAGGGTGGAGACTACGAGCAGTACTTC
CDR3: CASSLQGGDYEQYF
length: 14
J: TRBJ2-7
size: once
V: TRBV5-6
D: -

DNA: TGTGCCAGCAGTTACTCGCTAGATTCCAACCAGTTCTTC
CDR3: CASSYSLDSNQFF
length: 13
J: TRBJ2-1
size: -
V: TRBV6-5
D: -

DNA: TGTGCCAGCAGCCAGACAGGGGGCGGTGAAAAACTGTTTTTT
CDR3: CASSQTGGGEKLFF
length: 14
J: TRBJ1-4
size: -
V: TRBV3-1/TRBV3-2
D: TRBD1

DNA: TGCGCCAGCAGCCCCGGGGACTATAATTCACCCCTCCACTTT
CDR3: CASSPGDYNSPLHF
length: 14
J: TRBJ1-6
size: -
V: TRBV5-1
D: -

DNA: TGCAGTGCTAGTGGACTAAAGGACTACAATGAGCAGTTCTTC
CDR3: CSASGLKDYNEQFF
length: 14
J: TRBJ2-1
size: -
V: TRBV20-1
D: -

DNA: TGTGCCAGCAGCTTAGGGACAGGGGGCAATGGAAACACCATATATTTT
CDR3: CASSLGTGGNGNTIYF
length: 16
J: TRBJ1-3
size: -
V: TRBV7-2
D: TRBD1

DNA: TGTGCCAGCAGCTTGACAGGGTCCACCGGGGAGCTGTTTTTT
CDR3: CASSLTGSTGELFF
length: 14
J: TRBJ2-2
size: -
V: TRBV7-3
D: TRBD1

DNA: TGTGCCAGCAGGCCCGGGACAGGGAACTATGGCTACACCTTC
CDR3: CASRPGTGNYGYTF
length: 14
J: TRBJ1-2
size: -
V: TRBV6-5
D: TRBD1

DNA: TGCAGTGCTAGTTTTCAGGGGATGAACACTGAAGCTTTCTTT
CDR3: CSASFQGMNTEAFF
length: 14
J: TRBJ1-1
size: once
V: TRBV20-1
D: -

DNA: TGTGCCAGCTCACCACCAGGGGGCTACGAAGATACGCAGTATTTT
CDR3: CASSPPGGYEDTQYF
length: 15
J: TRBJ2-3
size: -
V: TRBV18
D: TRBD1

DNA: TGTGCCTGGAGTGTTTCGGGGGGGCTTGGTACGCAGTATTTT
CDR3: CAWSVSGGLGTQYF
length: 14
J: TRBJ2-3
size: -
V: TRBV30
D: TRBD2

DNA: TGTGCCAGTAGTAAGGCTAGCGGGATGAGTGCAGATACGCAGTATTTT
CDR3: CASSKASGMSADTQYF
length: 16
J: TRBJ2-3
size: -
V: TRBV19
D: TRBD2

DNA: TGTGCCAGCAGCTTGCCAGACAATGAGCAGTTCTTC
CDR3: CASSLPDNEQFF
length: 12
J: TRBJ2-1
size: -
V: TRBV5-4
D: -

DNA: TGTGCCAGCAGCTTGCAACAGGGGGTCTACACTGAAGCTTTCTTT
CDR3: CASSLQQGVYTEAFF
length: 15
J: TRBJ1-1
size: -
V: TRBV5-8
D: TRBD1

DNA: TGTGCCAGCAGCCAAGATACAACTAGCGGGGGGGCCTCGAACACCGGGGAGCTGTTTTTT
CDR3: CASSQDTTSGGASNTGELFF
length: 20
J: TRBJ2-2
size: -
V: TRBV3-1/TRBV3-2
D: TRBD2

DNA: TGTGCCAGCAGCGTACTAGCGGGCCCCCAAGAGACCCAGTACTTC
CDR3: CASSVLAGPQETQYF
length: 15
J: TRBJ2-5
size: -
V: TRBV9
D: TRBD2

DNA: TGTGCCAGCAGCTCCCCAGGAACCGGGGAGCTGTTTTTT
CDR3: CASSSPGTGELFF
length: 13
J: TRBJ2-2
size: -
V: TRBV11-1
D: -

DNA: TGTGCCAGCAGCTTGGGATCGAGAGGGTACACCGGGGAGCTGTTTTTT
CDR3: CASSLGSRGYTGELFF
length: 16
J: TRBJ2-2
size: -
V: TRBV5-4
D: -

DNA: TGTGCCATCAGTGGTCCGACAGGGGGCAAAGGTTACACCTTC
CDR3: CAISGPTGGKGYTF
length: 14
J: TRBJ1-2
size: -
V: TRBV10-3
D: TRBD1

DNA: TGTGCCATCAGAGGGACTCTAGCAGAGACCCAGTACTTC
CDR3: CAIRGTLAETQYF
length: 13
J: TRBJ2-5
size: -
V: TRBV10-3
D: -

DNA: TGTGCCAGCAGCACAGGGACCGGGGGGGGCACAGATACGCAGTATTTT
CDR3: CASSTGTGGGTDTQYF
length: 16
J: TRBJ2-3
size: -
V: TRBV7-6
D: TRBD2

DNA: TGTGCCAGCAGCTTTCCGGGGGGCGCGAACACTGAAGCTTTCTTT
CDR3: CASSFPGGANTEAFF
length: 15
J: TRBJ1-1
size: -
V: TRBV5-6
D: -

DNA: TGTGCCTGGATGGAAACAGGGGGCGCTTGGGGCTACACCTTC
CDR3: CAWMETGGAWGYTF
length: 14
J: TRBJ1-2
size: -
V: TRBV30
D: TRBD1

DNA: TGTGCCAGTAGTCCCGACCCCCCGGGTTATAGCAATCAGCCCCAGCATTTT
CDR3: CASSPDPPGYSNQPQHF
length: 17
J: TRBJ1-5
size: few
V: TRBV19
D: -

DNA: TGTGCCAGCAGCGAGGGACTAGGGGGAGGGTACGAGCAGTACTTC
CDR3: CASSEGLGGGYEQYF
length: 15
J: TRBJ2-7
size: once
V: TRBV9
D: TRBD2

DNA: TGTGCCAGCAGTTACGGGACAGGAGCTCAGCCCCAGCATTTT
CDR3: CASSYGTGAQPQHF
length: 14
J: TRBJ1-5
size: -
V: TRBV6-5
D: TRBD1

DNA: TGTGCCAGCAGTGTACGACGTAGCGCGTGGTACAATGAGCAGTTCTTC
CDR3: CASSVRRSAWYNEQFF
length: 16
J: TRBJ2-1
size: -
V: TRBV25-1
D: -

DNA: TGTGCCAGCAGCTTGCCACTAGCGGGAGTCAATGAGCAGTTCTTC
CDR3: CASSLPLAGVNEQFF
length: 15
J: TRBJ2-1
size: -
V: TRBV5-4
D: TRBD2

DNA: TGTGCCAGCAGCTCTACTAGCGCCGAGCAGTACTTC
CDR3: CASSSTSAEQYF
length: 12
J: TRBJ2-7
size: once
V: TRBV3-1/TRBV3-2
D: TRBD2